This TCR beta chain was captured in a study of blood T cells in healthy people across ages. Turning to this clonotype: What it binds is not known.

V shed 7 bases and J 3 bases; nucleotides not matched to a gene: 6. The CDR3 spans 15 residues. Germline CDR1 reads ENHRY; CDR2 reads SYGVKD. Sample-barcoded 5' priming and a J-beta primer mix drove a second PCR of about 6 to 12 cycles. No fewer than 3 million CDR3-containing paired-end reads came from each sample. TCRdb passed the 5' RACE reads through MiXCR, listing each CDR3 protein once. The repertoire has around 1.5 million distinct CDR3 sequences, 42% of them found once; the top ten carry approximately 7.9%. In each sample, at least 7 million PBMCs were isolated. Study outcomes and limitations: Higher diversity, along with more naive CD4+ cells, distinguished long-lived donors from aged donors.

The V and J genes are TRBV10-3 and TRBJ2-3, with 11 bases aligning to TRBD2. The sample comprised blood. The TCR was taken from a woman in her late teens or twenties in good health. The CDR3 reads CAIKLAGVRTDTQYF. CDR3 DNA sequence: TGTGCCATCAAACTAGCGGGAGTGAGGACAGATACGCAGTATTTT.